This T cell receptor beta chain was documented in a study of T cell changes during pregnancy in multiple sclerosis. With 2 bases removed from V and 3 bases from J, the gap between germline ends came to 13 bases. CDR3 length: 15 amino acids. Germline CDR1 SGHAT, CDR2 FQDESV (reference sequence). Libraries were prepared by immunoSEQ multiplex PCR; TCRdb keeps only in-frame clonotypes and omits some of them. The top ten clones hold 0.45% to 0.6% of a sample with approximately 52,000 clones, about 90% of them seen once. This rearrangement joins TRBV11-1 to TRBJ2-5; D not resolved. The receptor was isolated from a female donor with multiple sclerosis, enrolled in a pregnancy study. Source: CD4+ T cells from peripheral blood mononuclear cells, taken after pregnancy. This CDR3 reads CASSLTYSTEETQYF. CDR3 DNA: TGTGCCAGCAGCTTAACGTACAGTACGGAAGAGACCCAGTACTTC. The variable domain in full, completed from reference TRBV11-1 and TRBJ2-5, reads EAEVAQSPRYKITEKSQAVAFWCDPISGHATLYWYRQILGQGPELLVQFQDESVVDDSQLPKDRFSAERLKGVDSTLKIQPAELGDSAMYLCASSLTYSTEETQYFGPGTRLLVL.